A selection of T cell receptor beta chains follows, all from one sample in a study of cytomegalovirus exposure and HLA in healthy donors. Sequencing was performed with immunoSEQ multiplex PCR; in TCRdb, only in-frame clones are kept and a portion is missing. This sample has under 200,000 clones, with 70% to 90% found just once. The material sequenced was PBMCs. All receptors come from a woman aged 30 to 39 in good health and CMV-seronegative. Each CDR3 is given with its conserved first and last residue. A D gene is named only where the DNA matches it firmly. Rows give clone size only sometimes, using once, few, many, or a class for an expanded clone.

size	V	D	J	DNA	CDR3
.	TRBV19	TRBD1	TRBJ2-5	TGTGCCAGTAGGCGACAGGGGTCCCGGGCCCAGTACTTC	CASRRQGSRAQYF
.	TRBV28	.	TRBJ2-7	TGTGCCAGCAGTTTAGGGGGAGGCTCCTACGAGCAGTACTTC	CASSLGGGSYEQYF
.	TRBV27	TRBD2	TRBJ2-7	TGTGCCAGCAGTTTTGGCCTAGCGGGAGACGAGCAGTACTTC	CASSFGLAGDEQYF
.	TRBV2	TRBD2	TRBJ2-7	TGTGCCAGCAGTGTGACTAGCGGGAGATCTTGGGAGCAGTACTTC	CASSVTSGRSWEQYF
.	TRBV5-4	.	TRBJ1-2	TGTGCCAGCAGCTTGGGACAGGTTAAAGATGGCTACACCTTC	CASSLGQVKDGYTF
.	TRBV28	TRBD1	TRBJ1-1	TGTGCCAGCAGTGACCCTGGACAGGGGAACACTGAAGCTTTCTTT	CASSDPGQGNTEAFF
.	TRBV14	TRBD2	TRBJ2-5	TGTGCCAGCAGCCTGACTAGCGGGAGGGAGACCCAGTACTTC	CASSLTSGRETQYF
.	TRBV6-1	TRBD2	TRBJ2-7	TGTGCCAGCAGTGAAGTGACTAGCGGGAGGGTATACTCCTACGAGCAGTACTTC	CASSEVTSGRVYSYEQYF
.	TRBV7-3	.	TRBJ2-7	TGTGCCAGCAGCTTAGCTTGGCGCGGTTTTTACGAGCAGTACTTC	CASSLAWRGFYEQYF
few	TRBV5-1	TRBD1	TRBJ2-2	TGCGCCAGCAGCTTGTCCGGGACAGGGGCCGGGGAGCTGTTTTTT	CASSLSGTGAGELFF
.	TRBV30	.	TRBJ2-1	TGTGCCTGGAGTTTGGCGGGGACCTACAATGAGCAGTTCTTC	CAWSLAGTYNEQFF
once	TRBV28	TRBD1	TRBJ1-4	TGTGCCAGCGAGGACAGGGATGGTGAAAAACTGTTTTTT	CASEDRDGEKLFF
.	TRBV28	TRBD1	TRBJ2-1	TGTGCCAGCAGTCACCGGGACAGCCGCTACAATGAGCAGTTCTTC	CASSHRDSRYNEQFF
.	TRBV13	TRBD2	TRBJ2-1	TGTGCCAGCAGCTTCGGGACTAGCGGGAGTTCCTACAATGAGCAGTTCTTC	CASSFGTSGSSYNEQFF
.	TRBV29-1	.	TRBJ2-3	TGCAGCGTGGATAGGACACCGGCCAAGGCCCCCTTGCAGTATTTT	CSVDRTPAKAPLQYF
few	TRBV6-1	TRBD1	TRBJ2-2	TGTGCCAGCAGTAGACGGACAGGGGAATTGGGGGAGCTGTTTTTT	CASSRRTGELGELFF
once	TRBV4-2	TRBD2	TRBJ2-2	TGTGCCAGCAGCCAAGAACTAGCGGGGGGAGGGACCGGGGAGCTGTTTTTT	CASSQELAGGGTGELFF
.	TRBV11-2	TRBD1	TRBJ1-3	TGTGCCAGCAGAGGCCGGGACAGGGGCCAAGGAAACACCATATATTTT	CASRGRDRGQGNTIYF
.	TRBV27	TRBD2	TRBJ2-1	TGTGCCAGCAGTTCTTTAGCGGGGGGGGTCAATGAGCAGTTCTTC	CASSSLAGGVNEQFF
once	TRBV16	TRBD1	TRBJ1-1	TGTGCCAGCAGCCAATCAGCAGGGGGCGGTTTGGCTTTCTTT	CASSQSAGGGLAFF
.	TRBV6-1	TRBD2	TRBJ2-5	TGTGCCAGCAGTGAATGGCGGGAGGGGTACCAAGAGACCCAGTACTTC	CASSEWREGYQETQYF
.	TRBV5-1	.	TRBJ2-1	TGCGCCAGCAGCTTGAGGGTAGCGGACTACAATGAGCAGTTCTTC	CASSLRVADYNEQFF
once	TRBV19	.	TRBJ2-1	TGTGCCTCTGGGGCATACAATGAGCAGTTCTTC	CASGAYNEQFF
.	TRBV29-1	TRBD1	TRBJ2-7	TGCAGCGTTGACTTACTGGCCGAGGGGGCCTCCACCGTGCAGTACTTC	CSVDLLAEGASTVQYF
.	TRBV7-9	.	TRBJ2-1	TGTGCCAGCAGCCCAGGGGTTTCCTACAATGAGCAGTTCTTC	CASSPGVSYNEQFF
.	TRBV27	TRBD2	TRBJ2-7	TGTGCCAGCAGTCCCCGGGGTAGCGGGGCCTACGAGCAGTACTTC	CASSPRGSGAYEQYF
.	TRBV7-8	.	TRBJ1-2	TGTGCCAGCAGCTTAGAGGGGCGTAGTTATGGCTACACCTTC	CASSLEGRSYGYTF
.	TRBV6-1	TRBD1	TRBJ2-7	TGTGCCAGCAGTACCGGGACAGGATTCTACGAGCAGTACTTC	CASSTGTGFYEQYF
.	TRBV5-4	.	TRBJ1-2	TGTGCCAGCAGCTCGGACTTTAGGGGGTATGGCTACACCTTC	CASSSDFRGYGYTF
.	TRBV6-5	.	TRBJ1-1	TGTGCCAGCAGTCTCTGGACTTCCAGGGGCACTGAAGCTTTCTTT	CASSLWTSRGTEAFF
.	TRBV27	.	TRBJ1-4	TGTGCCAGCAGCTCCGGGGGGATCCATAAACTGTTTTTT	CASSSGGIHKLFF
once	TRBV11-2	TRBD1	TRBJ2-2	TGTGCCAGCAGGGGACAGGGGACCGGGGAGCTGTTTTTT	CASRGQGTGELFF
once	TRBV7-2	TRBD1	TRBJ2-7	TGTGCCAGCAGCTTATGGGAACAGGGGTTTTACGAGCAGTACTTC	CASSLWEQGFYEQYF
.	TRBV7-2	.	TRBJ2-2	TGTGCCAGCAGCTTAGCGCGGGGACTCTCTACCGGGGAGCTGTTTTTT	CASSLARGLSTGELFF
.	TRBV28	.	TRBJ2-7	TGTGCCAGCAGTCAGCAAGGAGCCTACGAGCAGTACTTC	CASSQQGAYEQYF
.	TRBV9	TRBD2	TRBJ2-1	TGTGCCAGCAGCCCTACTAGCGCCTCCTACAATGAGCAGTTCTTC	CASSPTSASYNEQFF
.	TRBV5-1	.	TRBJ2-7	TGCGCCAGCAGCTTGGAATCACTCGCGTCCTACGAGCAGTACTTC	CASSLESLASYEQYF
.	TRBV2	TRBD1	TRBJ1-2	TGTGCCAGCAGTAGACGGACAGGGTTGGGCTATGGCTACACCTTC	CASSRRTGLGYGYTF
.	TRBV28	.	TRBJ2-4	TGTGCCAGCAGTAGCGAGGGCCTCCCTTTGGAAAACATTCAGTACTTC	CASSSEGLPLENIQYF
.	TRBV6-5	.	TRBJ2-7	TGTGCCAGCAGTCCTTCCGGGGACTCCCACGAGCAGTACTTC	CASSPSGDSHEQYF
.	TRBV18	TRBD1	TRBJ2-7	TGTGCCAGCTCACCATATGAGGGACAGGAGATACCAAAGGAGTACTTC	CASSPYEGQEIPKEYF
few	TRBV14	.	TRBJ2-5	TGTGCCAGCAGCCAAGGGCTTTCCATGGAGACCCAGTACTTC	CASSQGLSMETQYF
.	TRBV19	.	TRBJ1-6	TGTGCCAGTAAGCCCAGGGATAATTCACCCCTCCACTTT	CASKPRDNSPLHF
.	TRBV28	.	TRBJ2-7	TGTGCCAGCACTACTACTGGCACAATATCCTACGAGCAGTACTTC	CASTTTGTISYEQYF
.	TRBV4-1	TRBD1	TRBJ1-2	TGCGCCAGCAGCCAAGGACAGGGGACTAACTATGGCTACACCTTC	CASSQGQGTNYGYTF
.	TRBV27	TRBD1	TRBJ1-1	TGTGCCAGCGGGGACAGGATGAATAAAGCTTTCTTT	CASGDRMNKAFF
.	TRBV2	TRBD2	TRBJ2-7	TGTGCCAGCAGGGGTCTAGCGGGGGGGTACGAGCAGTACTTC	CASRGLAGGYEQYF
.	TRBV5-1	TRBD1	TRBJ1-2	TGCGCCAGCAGCTCTGGGGACAGGGGGAACGGCTACACCTTC	CASSSGDRGNGYTF
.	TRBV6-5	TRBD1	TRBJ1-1	TGTGCCAGCAGTTACTCGACACAGGGGGACACTGAAGCTTTCTTT	CASSYSTQGDTEAFF
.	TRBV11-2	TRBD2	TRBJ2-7	TGTGCCAGCAGCCCCACCGGGGGGGGACACGAGCAGTACTTC	CASSPTGGGHEQYF
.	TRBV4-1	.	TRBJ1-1	TGCGCCAGCAGCCATGGGCCGGACAGCTACACTGAAGCTTTCTTT	CASSHGPDSYTEAFF
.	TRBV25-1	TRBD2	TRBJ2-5	TGTGCCAGCAGTGAGACTAGCGGGAGCCCGCGGGAGACCCAGTACTTC	CASSETSGSPRETQYF
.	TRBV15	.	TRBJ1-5	TGTGCCACCAGCGTCAGGAAGGATCAGCCCCAGCATTTT	CATSVRKDQPQHF
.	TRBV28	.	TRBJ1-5	TGTGCCAGCAGTCCGAGCGGGGATGTCAATCAGCCCCAGCATTTT	CASSPSGDVNQPQHF
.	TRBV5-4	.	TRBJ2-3	TGTGCCAGCAGCCCCGGTCCGGATACGCAGTATTTT	CASSPGPDTQYF
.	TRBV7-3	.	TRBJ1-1	TGTGCCAGCAGCTTAATGGGGGCTAGGGATGAAGCTTTCTTT	CASSLMGARDEAFF
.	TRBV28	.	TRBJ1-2	TGTGCCAGCACGGGCGGGAGGGAAGTTAACTATGGCTACACCTTC	CASTGGREVNYGYTF
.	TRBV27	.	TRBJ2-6	TGTGCCAGCAGTTTATTAGGCGGAAACTCTGGGGCCAACGTCCTGACTTTC	CASSLLGGNSGANVLTF
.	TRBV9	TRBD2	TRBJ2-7	TGTGCCAGCAGCGTAGCATCTAGCGGCTCCCCCTACTACGAGCAGTACTTC	CASSVASSGSPYYEQYF